This T cell receptor (beta chain) was found in a study of regulatory T cells in long-lasting Graves disease. There are 14 residues in the CDR3. Germline trimming cut 5 bases from V and 8 bases from J; bases unmatched to any gene: 8. The germline V gene has CDR1 SEHNR and CDR2 FQNEAQ (reference sequence). This clonotype was picked up many times. The target antigen is unknown. The time point here: newly diagnosed GD, antithyroid drugs for less than 3 months. RNA from PBMCs was the source of the TCR library. Through Arm-PCR of CDR3 regions and iRepertoire HTBI primers, TCR beta libraries were built. TCRdb re-called the multiplex PCR reads with MiXCR, one entry per CDR3 protein. The sample lists about 360,000 distinct CDR3 sequences, 15% to 20% occurring once. Broader study findings: Persistent patients shared more public clonotypes (approximately 2,500) than new patients (about 930).

Another study also made use of these data, one on T cells in Graves' hyperthyroidism and ophthalmopathy. As reported in that work: Patients between 18 and 65 years old had hyperthyroidism, newly diagnosed and lasting under 2 months. The diagnoses drew upon clinical symptoms, serum thyroxine and TRAb, thyroid ultrasound and orbital computed tomography.

This sequence was found in a woman between 18 and 29 years old with Graves disease. The chain has TRBV7-9 and TRBJ1-2; 10 bases align to TRBD1. The sample was peripheral blood mononuclear cells (PBMCs), taken at new diagnosis, from a patient treated with antithyroid drugs. The CDR3 bases are TGTGCCAGCAGCCCCGGGACAGGGGTGGGCGGCTACACCTTC. It codes for CASSPGTGVGGYTF.